This is a list of T cell receptor beta chains from one sample in a study of T cell responses to AZD1222 COVID-19 vaccine. Sequenced by immunoSEQ multiplex PCR; TCRdb stores in-frame clones only, minus some. This sample yields 180,000 or so clones, of which around 90% are seen a single time; roughly 2% belongs to the top ten. The specimen was peripheral blood, collected 28 days after the second AZD1222 dose. The receptor source for this set is an adult who received the AZD1222 COVID-19 vaccine. CDR3s include the opening cysteine and the closing phenylalanine or tryptophan. The order of the fields is V gene, J gene, clone size, D gene, CDR3 DNA, CDR3 protein. The D gene is left open where the match is weak. Expanded clones get a size class; other rows say once, few or many, or leave the size out.

TRBV7-8	TRBJ2-5	.	.	TGTGCCAGCAGCTCCGGGGACCAAGAGACCCAGTACTTC	CASSSGDQETQYF
TRBV28	TRBJ1-6	.	TRBD1	TGTGCCAGCAGTACTCGACAGGGTTTGAATTCACCCCTCCACTTT	CASSTRQGLNSPLHF
TRBV14	TRBJ2-7	once	TRBD2	TGTGCCAGCAGCCGAGGACTAGCGGGATGGGAGGAGCAGTACTTC	CASSRGLAGWEEQYF
TRBV6-5	TRBJ2-1	.	TRBD1	TGTGCCACTGGACAGGGGTACAATGAGCAGTTCTTC	CATGQGYNEQFF
TRBV30	TRBJ2-1	.	.	TGTGCCTGGAGCCCTACGAGGCGGGGTGAGCAGTTCTTC	CAWSPTRRGEQFF
TRBV11-3	TRBJ2-7	.	.	TGTGCCAGCAGCGGAGGGCCTTCCTACGAGCAGTACTTC	CASSGGPSYEQYF
TRBV9	TRBJ1-2	.	.	TGTGCCAGCAGTACCTCCGGGGCAGTTGGGTATGGCTACACCTTC	CASSTSGAVGYGYTF
TRBV25-1	TRBJ1-6	once	.	TGTGCCAGCAGTGAATTCGGGGGTTATAATTCACCCCTCCACTTT	CASSEFGGYNSPLHF
TRBV28	TRBJ2-2	.	.	TGTGCCAGCAGTTTAGGGTCCACGAACACCGGGGAGCTGTTTTTT	CASSLGSTNTGELFF
TRBV27	TRBJ1-6	.	.	TGTGCCAGCAGTTGGGGGAGGGCCGCCCCAGGCTCACCCCTCCACTTT	CASSWGRAAPGSPLHF
TRBV3-1/TRBV3-2	TRBJ1-3	once	TRBD1	TGTGCCAGCAGCCATGACAGGGGGGCTGGAAACACCATATATTTT	CASSHDRGAGNTIYF
TRBV2	TRBJ2-5	.	TRBD2	TGTGCCAGCAGTTCCCGGACTAGCGGTGGGGAGACCCAGTACTTC	CASSSRTSGGETQYF
TRBV5-4	TRBJ2-1	.	.	TGTGCCAGCAGCTTAGAACAACACTCCTACAATGAGCAGTTCTTC	CASSLEQHSYNEQFF
TRBV11-3	TRBJ2-1	.	TRBD2	TGTGCCAGCAGCCCCGGGACTAGCGACAACAATGAGCAGTTCTTC	CASSPGTSDNNEQFF
TRBV7-6	TRBJ2-2	.	.	TGTGCCAGCAGCTTAGGACTGGTTAACACCGGGGAGCTGTTTTTT	CASSLGLVNTGELFF
TRBV5-1	TRBJ2-2	.	TRBD1	TGCGCCAGCAGCTTGTGGGGACAGGGGCAAAACACCGGGGAGCTGTTTTTT	CASSLWGQGQNTGELFF
TRBV5-8	TRBJ2-5	.	.	TGTGCCAGCAGCCCCGGGAAAGGGAGAGAGACCCAGTACTTC	CASSPGKGRETQYF
TRBV7-2	TRBJ2-7	.	.	TGTGCCAGCAGCACCTTACCATCCTACCGGGCCAGTGGGTTTCGGCAGTACTTC	CASSTLPSYRASGFRQYF
TRBV5-5	TRBJ2-1	.	.	TGTGCCAGCAGCATCGATTCTTTACCCTACAATGAGCAGTTCTTC	CASSIDSLPYNEQFF
TRBV27	TRBJ1-6	.	TRBD1	TGTGCCAGCAGTACGACAGGGGGAGGTTCACCCCTCCACTTT	CASSTTGGGSPLHF
TRBV5-1	TRBJ1-3	.	.	TGCGCCAGCAGGGCTTCCGGGAGCTCTGGAAACACCATATATTTT	CASRASGSSGNTIYF
TRBV7-8	TRBJ2-1	.	.	TGTGCCAGCAGCTTAATGCCCCGACTAGGCCTATACAATGAGCAGTTCTTC	CASSLMPRLGLYNEQFF
TRBV18	TRBJ1-4	.	.	TGTGCCAGCTCACCTTCGGCAGGGGTCGGTGAAAAACTGTTTTTT	CASSPSAGVGEKLFF
TRBV28	TRBJ1-5	.	.	TGTGCCAGCAGTCACCACACGATCGGCAATCAGCCCCAGCATTTT	CASSHHTIGNQPQHF
TRBV18	TRBJ1-5	.	TRBD1	TGTGCCAGCTCACAAGGACAGGGGAATCAGCCCCAGCATTTT	CASSQGQGNQPQHF
TRBV30	TRBJ1-2	.	TRBD1	TGTGCCTGGAGTGTACGCGACAGGGTGTTTGGCTATGGCTACACCTTC	CAWSVRDRVFGYGYTF
TRBV12-3/TRBV12-4	TRBJ1-2	.	.	TGTGCCAGCAGCCTCGACACAAACTATGGCTACACCTTC	CASSLDTNYGYTF
TRBV7-8	TRBJ2-5	.	TRBD2	TGTGCCAGCAGCCCGAGGGTTCGGGGGGGAGAGACCCAGTACTTC	CASSPRVRGGETQYF
TRBV21-1	TRBJ1-1	.	.	TGTGCCAGCAGCAAAGGTCCAGGGGGCCTCGACACTGAAGCTTTCTTT	CASSKGPGGLDTEAFF
TRBV4-1	TRBJ2-1	.	.	TGCGCCAGCAGCCAGGCTAGCGAACTCTACAATGAGCAGTTCTTC	CASSQASELYNEQFF
TRBV3-1/TRBV3-2	TRBJ1-1	.	.	TGTGCCAGCAGCCAAACCCGTCCAGGGAGAAAGGCGAACACTGAAGCTTTCTTT	CASSQTRPGRKANTEAFF
TRBV19	TRBJ1-5	.	TRBD1	TGTGCCAGTAGTTGGACAGGGAGGAGCAATCAGCCCCAGCATTTT	CASSWTGRSNQPQHF
TRBV5-4	TRBJ2-6	.	TRBD2	TGTGCCAGCACCCCGGGGGGCTCTGGGGCCAACGTCCTGACTTTC	CASTPGGSGANVLTF
TRBV19	TRBJ2-3	once	TRBD2	TGTGCCAGTAGTATGGCGGGAGCCTCGGTCGATACGCAGTATTTT	CASSMAGASVDTQYF
TRBV4-1	TRBJ2-3	.	TRBD2	TGCGCCAGCAGCCAAGTGGGCAGGACTAGCGGACTCACAGATACGCAGTATTTT	CASSQVGRTSGLTDTQYF
TRBV7-9	TRBJ1-4	.	.	TGTGCCAGCAGCGCCCAAGCCCGGAATGAAAAACTGTTTTTT	CASSAQARNEKLFF
TRBV29-1	TRBJ1-2	.	.	TGCAGCGTTAGTGAGGGAACGGGCTACACCTTC	CSVSEGTGYTF
TRBV4-1	TRBJ1-6	.	.	TGCGCCAGCAGCCAAGGGTCCGGGACGGTGTATTCACCCCTCCACTTT	CASSQGSGTVYSPLHF
TRBV19	TRBJ1-1	.	.	TGTGCCAGCCTTCGGACAGCGATGAACACTGAAGCTTTCTTT	CASLRTAMNTEAFF
TRBV2	TRBJ2-5	.	TRBD2	TGTGCCAGCAGCGACCTCGGGACTAGCGGGGCCCAAGAGACCCAGTACTTC	CASSDLGTSGAQETQYF